A selection of T cell receptor beta chains follows, all from one sample in a study of cytomegalovirus exposure and HLA in healthy donors. Using immunoSEQ multiplex PCR, the repertoire was profiled, and TCRdb retains in-frame clones only, with some absent. The data include roughly 120,000 clones; the top ten clones carry more than 3.5%. Input material: PBMCs. These receptors were obtained from a man aged 25 to 40 in good health and CMV-seronegative. CDR3s include the opening cysteine and the closing phenylalanine or tryptophan. Fields, in order: V gene, D gene, J gene, CDR3 protein, CDR3 DNA. The D gene is left open where the match is weak.

TRBV7-9	TRBD1	TRBJ1-2	CASSSTLSGTVANYGYTF	TGTGCCAGCAGCTCGACCCTTTCCGGGACAGTAGCTAACTATGGCTACACCTTC
TRBV5-1	.	TRBJ1-5	CASSLEGGGQPQHF	TGCGCCAGCAGCTTGGAAGGGGGGGGTCAGCCCCAGCATTTT
TRBV28	TRBD2	TRBJ2-1	CASSSSSGGGYNEQFF	TGTGCCAGCAGTTCTTCCAGCGGGGGGGGATACAATGAGCAGTTCTTC
TRBV9	TRBD1	TRBJ1-1	CASSVGPGGYTEAFF	TGTGCCAGCAGCGTAGGTCCAGGGGGGTACACTGAAGCTTTCTTT
TRBV4-2	.	TRBJ2-3	CASSQLARGWGTDTQYF	TGTGCCAGCAGCCAATTGGCCAGGGGCTGGGGCACAGATACGCAGTATTTT
TRBV5-1	.	TRBJ2-5	CASSLFSRGETQYF	TGCGCCAGCAGCTTGTTTTCCAGGGGAGAGACCCAGTACTTC
TRBV19	TRBD1	TRBJ1-2	CASSTPGQDYGYTF	TGTGCCAGTAGTACCCCGGGACAGGACTATGGCTACACCTTC
TRBV19	.	TRBJ1-5	CASSIAGDQPQHF	TGTGCCAGTAGTATAGCCGGGGATCAGCCCCAGCATTTT
TRBV28	TRBD2	TRBJ2-1	CASSFTSGGWNEQFF	TGTGCCAGCAGTTTCACGAGCGGGGGCTGGAATGAGCAGTTCTTC
TRBV14	TRBD2	TRBJ2-5	CASSPAGGSKTQYF	TGTGCCAGCAGCCCGGCGGGGGGGTCGAAGACCCAGTACTTC
TRBV7-8	.	TRBJ2-5	CASSHIYTETQYF	TGTGCCAGCAGCCACATATACACGGAGACCCAGTACTTC
TRBV2	.	TRBJ2-6	CASSDPLTGSGANVLTF	TGTGCCAGCAGTGACCCCCTTACAGGGTCCGGGGCCAACGTCCTGACTTTC
TRBV5-1	.	TRBJ2-5	CASSGGTIVQETQYF	TGCGCCAGCAGCGGCGGCACCATAGTACAAGAGACCCAGTACTTC
TRBV7-2	.	TRBJ2-5	CASSLTRRETQYF	TGTGCCAGCAGCCTTACAAGGAGGGAGACCCAGTACTTC
TRBV2	.	TRBJ2-5	CASSDSQETQYF	TGTGCCAGCAGTGACAGCCAAGAGACCCAGTACTTC
TRBV19	.	TRBJ1-1	CASRTGLTEAFF	TGTGCCAGTAGGACTGGACTCACTGAAGCTTTCTTT
TRBV11-2	.	TRBJ2-5	CASSLEQGETQYF	TGTGCCAGCAGCTTAGAACAGGGAGAGACCCAGTACTTC
TRBV5-1	TRBD1	TRBJ1-4	CASSLDRGRGSQTNEKLFF	TGCGCCAGCAGCTTGGACAGGGGGCGCGGATCTCAAACTAATGAAAAACTGTTTTTT
TRBV10-3	TRBD1	TRBJ1-5	CAISGGTEDQPQHF	TGTGCCATCAGTGGGGGGACAGAGGATCAGCCCCAGCATTTT
TRBV6-6	.	TRBJ1-1	CASIPFGGSAFF	TGTGCCAGCATCCCCTTCGGGGGGTCAGCTTTCTTT
TRBV28	.	TRBJ1-1	CASSYNPNTEAFF	TGTGCCAGCAGTTACAACCCGAACACTGAAGCTTTCTTT
TRBV29-1	.	TRBJ2-1	CSHLRQNNEQFF	TGCAGCCACCTGCGGCAGAACAATGAGCAGTTCTTC
TRBV7-2	TRBD1	TRBJ1-2	CASSSKQGAGGYTF	TGTGCCAGCAGCTCGAAACAGGGGGCCGGGGGCTACACCTTC
TRBV18	TRBD1	TRBJ1-4	CATSGGNEKLFF	TGTGCCACCTCAGGGGGGAATGAAAAACTGTTTTTT
TRBV6-1	TRBD1	TRBJ1-5	CASSDPTGTGQPQHF	TGTGCCAGCAGTGACCCGACAGGGACGGGTCAGCCCCAGCATTTT
TRBV4-1	.	TRBJ1-6	CASSPEDSGYNSPLHF	TGCGCCAGCAGCCCGGAGGACAGTGGCTATAATTCACCCCTCCACTTT
TRBV28	.	TRBJ2-5	CASSMGLPEQETQYF	TGTGCCAGCAGTATGGGACTTCCCGAGCAAGAGACCCAGTACTTC
TRBV4-2	.	TRBJ2-1	CASSQDPGRDEQFF	TGTGCCAGCAGCCAAGATCCGGGAAGAGATGAGCAGTTCTTC
TRBV4-3	.	TRBJ2-7	CASSQERGGRGYEQYF	TGCGCCAGCAGCCAAGAACGAGGGGGACGTGGCTACGAGCAGTACTTC
TRBV9	.	TRBJ2-5	CASSVGGVPKETQYF	TGTGCCAGCAGCGTAGGGGGGGTTCCAAAAGAGACCCAGTACTTC
TRBV4-3	TRBD1	TRBJ2-7	CASSQDVTGGSYEQYF	TGCGCCAGCAGCCAAGATGTAACAGGGGGCTCGTACGAGCAGTACTTC
TRBV7-9	TRBD1	TRBJ1-2	CASINQGGQGDGYTF	TGTGCCAGCATCAACCAGGGGGGACAGGGTGATGGCTACACCTTC
TRBV9	.	TRBJ2-7	CASSPSRATGGDEQYF	TGTGCCAGCAGCCCCAGTAGAGCGACAGGAGGAGACGAGCAGTACTTC
TRBV9	.	TRBJ2-3	CASSVARAPDTQYF	TGTGCCAGCAGCGTAGCCAGGGCCCCAGATACGCAGTATTTT
TRBV4-3	.	TRBJ2-1	CASSQAHREQFF	TGCGCCAGCAGCCAGGCACACAGGGAGCAGTTCTTC
TRBV6-5	TRBD1	TRBJ1-2	CASSENRGFGGYTF	TGTGCCAGCAGTGAAAACAGGGGATTCGGGGGCTACACCTTC
TRBV7-2	.	TRBJ2-7	CASSTSGDPPPYEQYF	TGTGCCAGCAGTACTTCAGGGGATCCTCCCCCCTACGAGCAGTACTTC
TRBV18	.	TRBJ1-2	CASSQDSNYGYTF	TGTGCCAGCTCACAGGACAGTAACTATGGCTACACCTTC
TRBV18	TRBD1	TRBJ1-2	CASSPLGQDYGYTF	TGTGCCAGCTCTCCTCTTGGACAGGACTATGGCTACACCTTC
TRBV30	TRBD1	TRBJ2-7	CAWTDRGRAEGYEQYF	TGTGCCTGGACTGACAGGGGTCGAGCAGAAGGCTACGAGCAGTACTTC
TRBV6-1	.	TRBJ2-1	CAIAGTFNNEQFF	TGTGCCATCGCCGGGACATTTAATAATGAGCAGTTCTTC
TRBV9	.	TRBJ2-3	CASSVDNSYLTDTQYF	TGTGCCAGCAGCGTTGATAACTCCTATCTCACAGATACGCAGTATTTT
TRBV30	.	TRBJ2-4	CAWSPLTENIQYF	TGTGCCTGGAGTCCCCTGACAGAAAACATTCAGTACTTC
TRBV7-2	.	TRBJ2-5	CASSPRRAETQYF	TGTGCCAGCAGCCCCCGGAGGGCAGAGACCCAGTACTTC
TRBV7-2	TRBD1	TRBJ1-2	CASSPSGTGVYGYTF	TGTGCCAGCAGTCCCTCGGGGACAGGGGTCTATGGCTACACCTTC
TRBV4-3	.	TRBJ2-3	CASSQEDLQGDTQYF	TGCGCCAGCAGCCAAGAGGACCTTCAGGGGGATACGCAGTATTTT
TRBV7-3	TRBD2	TRBJ2-3	CASSLGRGGTTDTQYF	TGTGCCAGCAGCTTAGGGCGGGGGGGTACCACAGATACGCAGTATTTT
TRBV2	.	TRBJ1-5	CASSFQGYNQPQHF	TGTGCCAGCAGTTTCCAGGGGTACAATCAGCCCCAGCATTTT
TRBV5-6	.	TRBJ1-6	CASSRIKRGIPYNSPLHF	TGTGCCAGCAGCCGAATAAAAAGGGGGATTCCCTATAATTCACCCCTCCACTTT
TRBV7-6	.	TRBJ2-1	CASSSEQNEQFF	TGTGCCAGCAGCTCAGAACAAAATGAGCAGTTCTTC
TRBV6-5	.	TRBJ1-2	CASSYGTGTLYYGYTF	TGTGCCAGCAGTTACGGTACCGGGACACTGTACTATGGCTACACCTTC
TRBV7-6	.	TRBJ1-3	CASSRGTAGAGNTIYF	TGTGCCAGCAGCCGCGGGACGGCCGGCGCTGGAAACACCATATATTTT
TRBV6-1	TRBD1	TRBJ2-2	CASRTGTGVGRELFF	TGTGCCAGCAGGACCGGGACAGGGGTTGGCCGGGAGCTGTTTTTT
TRBV12-2	.	TRBJ1-1	CASRRRTGEGTEAFF	TGTGCAAGTCGCCGACGGACAGGGGAAGGCACTGAAGCTTTCTTT
TRBV7-6	.	TRBJ2-1	CASSPPLNEQFF	TGTGCCAGCAGCCCCCCCCTCAATGAGCAGTTCTTC
TRBV15	.	TRBJ1-2	CATSRDLSETNYGYTF	TGTGCCACCAGCAGAGATCTAAGCGAAACTAACTATGGCTACACCTTC
TRBV5-4	.	TRBJ1-6	CASSLEVVTGSPLHF	TGTGCCAGCAGCTTGGAGGTCGTGACAGGTTCACCCCTCCACTTT